In this sample, the clone carrying this TCR beta chain turned up a few times. What it binds is unknown. This record comes from a study of STAT5B mutations in CD4+ large granular lymphocyte leukemia. The CDR3 extends over 16 amino acids. The V and J ends lost 5 bases and 0 bases respectively, with 13 bases between them. Germline V lookup: CDR1 SNHLY, CDR2 FYNNEI. Here immunoSEQ multiplex PCR was the method, and the copy in TCRdb shows in-frame clones only, minus some. Seen here are approximately 36,000 clones, about four fifths observed once, and the top ten hold approximately 0.6%. General study results and limits: Approximately 25% of private leukemic clonotypes occurred rarely in other patients' non-leukemic repertoires. Compared with healthy controls (2/35), patient top clones favored TRBV06 (8/27).

The clonotype originates from a human donor in good health. The specimen was CD4+ T cells from blood buffy coats. The V gene is TRBV2, the J gene TRBJ2-2; the D gene is possibly TRBD2 (5 bases). The CDR3 reads CASSPEERTNTGELFF. The CDR3 DNA sequence: TGTGCCAGCAGTCCGGAGGAGCGGACGAACACCGGGGAGCTGTTTTTT.